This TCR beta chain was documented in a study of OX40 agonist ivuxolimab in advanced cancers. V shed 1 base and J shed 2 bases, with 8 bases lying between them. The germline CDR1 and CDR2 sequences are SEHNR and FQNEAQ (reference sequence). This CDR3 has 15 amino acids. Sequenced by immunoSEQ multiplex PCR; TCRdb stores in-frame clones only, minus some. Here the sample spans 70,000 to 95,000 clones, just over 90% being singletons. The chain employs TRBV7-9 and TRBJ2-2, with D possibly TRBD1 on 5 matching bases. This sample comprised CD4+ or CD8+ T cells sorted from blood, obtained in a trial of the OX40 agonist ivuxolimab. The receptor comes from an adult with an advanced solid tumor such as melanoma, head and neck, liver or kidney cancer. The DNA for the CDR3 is TGTGCCAGCAGCTTAGGGGGCACTAACACCGGGGAGCTGTTTTTT. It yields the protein CASSLGGTNTGELFF.